This TCR beta chain is drawn from a study of T cell responses to AZD1222 COVID-19 vaccine. Assay: immunoSEQ multiplex PCR; the TCRdb copy retains only in-frame clones and omits some. Here the sample spans about 90,000 clones, 85% being singletons. Comment on this clone: Its cognate antigen is unknown.

The CDR3 has 13 residues. With V trimmed by 2 bases and J by 8 bases, 7 bases remained unmatched. Looked up from germline, CDR1 is GTSNPN and CDR2 is SVGIG (reference sequence). Study results and caveats: Across the whole spike, CD4 TCRs peaked at regions 160-218 and 743-854. Donors were largely white British and mainly female; clonal diversity was possibly underestimated.

The specimen was peripheral blood, collected 28 days after the second AZD1222 dose. This receptor was identified in an adult who received the AZD1222 COVID-19 vaccine. The chain recombines TRBV30 with TRBJ1-2; TRBD1 aligns across 8 bases. The CDR3 DNA reads TGTGCCTGGAGTTTTCAGGGGGCGTCCGGCTACACCTTC. It codes for CAWSFQGASGYTF.